One and the same sample provided the 24 T cell receptor beta chains below, sequenced in a study of shared clonotypes between healthy human individuals. Cells designated naive CD8 were CD45RO-negative and were positively selected for CCR7, with terminally differentiated effector memory CD45RA+ cells excluded. Libraries were prepared by immunoSEQ multiplex PCR; TCRdb keeps only in-frame clonotypes and omits some of them. The data show roughly 2 million clones, over 85% seen once. Material: naive CD8+ T cells sorted from blood. Source of these receptors: a young man in good health.

The chain recombines TRBV7-6 with TRBJ1-5, with TRBD1 matching 7 bases. There are 15 residues in the CDR3. V lost 5 bases to trimming and J lost 4 bases; unmatched junction nucleotides: 8. Germline V gene data show CDR1 as SGHVS and CDR2 as FNYEAQ. CDR3 DNA: TGTGCCAGCAGCCAGACTGGACAGGCGAATCAGCCCCAGCATTTT. This sequence encodes CASSQTGQANQPQHF.

CDR3 DNA: TGTGCCTGGAGCGATTTGAGAGCAGATACGCAGTATTTT. This codes for CAWSDLRADTQYF. This sequence joins TRBV30 and TRBJ2-3; D is unclear. The V end was cut by 3 bases, the J end by 4 bases, with 11 bases between. This CDR3 has 13 residues. Germline-derived CDR1 and CDR2 are GTSNPN and SVGIG (reference sequence). The entire variable domain, with the rest obtained from reference TRBV30 and TRBJ2-3, is as follows: SQTIHQWPATLVQPVGSPLSLECTVEGTSNPNLYWYRQAAGRGLQLLFYSVGIGQISSEVPQNLSASRPQDRQFILSSKKLLLSDSGFYLCAWSDLRADTQYFGPGTRLTVL.

The chain has TRBV4-3 and TRBJ2-3; the D is unclear. CDR1 is LGHNA and CDR2 is YSLEER in the germline V gene. V lost 1 base, J lost 7 bases, and 12 bases lay in between. The CDR3 is 14 residues long. In nucleotides, the CDR3 is TGCGCCAGCAGCCAAGGTTGGAGTGGGTATACGCAGTATTTT. The encoded protein is CASSQGWSGYTQYF.

This chain uses TRBV28 with TRBJ1-1, with 9 nucleotides matching TRBD1. The germline V gene encodes CDR1 MDHEN and CDR2 SYDVKM. The CDR3 totals 18 residues. V shed 1 base and J 7 bases; nucleotides not matched to a gene: 16. CDR3 bases: TGTGCCAGCAGTTTATCTCAGCCGGGACAGGGTTCCGGCATTGAAGCTTTCTTT. This translates into CASSLSQPGQGSGIEAFF.

The chain couples TRBV7-2 to TRBJ2-5, with D perhaps being TRBD1 or TRBD2 (5 bases each). CDR1 and CDR2 (germline): SGHTA, FQGNSA. Trimming took off 2 bases at V and 2 bases at J, with 12 bases between the two ends. The length of the CDR3 is 15 residues. CDR3 sequence (DNA): TGTGCCAGCAGCTTAAACTGGGGGATACAAGAGACCCAGTACTTC. Encoded protein: CASSLNWGIQETQYF.

The chain has TRBV27 and TRBJ2-1; 9 bases fit TRBD2. Germline trimming cut 6 bases from V and 2 bases from J; bases unmatched to any gene: 5. The germline gives CDR1 MNHEY, CDR2 SMNVEV (reference sequence). This CDR3 is 15 amino acids long. The CDR3 DNA follows: TGTGCCAGCAGGGTAGCGGGAGTGGCCTACAATGAGCAGTTCTTC. This translates into CASRVAGVAYNEQFF.

The gene calls are TRBV7-9 and TRBJ2-7, with TRBD1 matching over 8 bases. The CDR3 totals 15 residues. The germline CDR1 and CDR2 sequences are SEHNR and FQNEAQ (reference sequence). V trimming: 4 bases; J trimming: 5 bases; junction bases outside the gene matches: 10. CDR3 residues: CASSYRTGGINEQYF. The CDR3 DNA reads TGTGCCAGCAGCTATCGAACAGGGGGAATCAACGAGCAGTACTTC.

A remark on this clone: This specimen includes other DNA sequences encoding the same CDR3. This rearrangement joins TRBV7-6 to TRBJ2-1, with TRBD2 identical over 10 bases. After removal of 4 bases from V and 4 bases from J, the junction contained 1 base not matched to a gene. The CDR3 is 14 residues long. In germline, CDR1 is SGHVS, CDR2 FNYEAQ. The CDR3 coding sequence is TGTGCCAGCAGCTCTAGCGGGAGTTACAATGAGCAGTTCTTC. It is translated as CASSSSGSYNEQFF.

V usage is TRBV5-1 and J usage is TRBJ2-1; 9 bases map to TRBD2. The junction had 7 bases not matched to a gene; V was cut back by 0 bases and J by 3 bases. CDR3 length: 17 amino acids. Per germline, CDR1 SGHRS and CDR2 YFSETQ. In nucleotides, the CDR3 is TGCGCCAGCAGCTTGGCCGTAGCGGGAGAAATCTACAATGAGCAGTTCTTC. Protein sequence: CASSLAVAGEIYNEQFF.

The rearrangement uses TRBV7-9 and TRBJ2-7, with D perhaps matching TRBD2 (6 bases). The V end lost 4 bases, the J end lost 4 bases, and 23 bases lay between the germline ends. The CDR3 totals 17 residues. Germline V gene sequence: CDR1 SEHNR, CDR2 FQNEAQ (reference sequence). CDR3 bases: TGTGCCAGCAGCTCGCGGGACGGGAAGAAGGGGCATTACGAGCAGTACTTC. Translated: CASSSRDGKKGHYEQYF. Complete variable domain (other parts from reference TRBV7-9 and TRBJ2-7): DTGVSQNPRHKITKRGQNVTFRCDPISEHNRLYWYRQTLGQGPEFLTYFQNEAQLEKSRLLSDRFSAERPKGSFSTLEIQRTEQGDSAMYLCASSSRDGKKGHYEQYFGPGTRLTVT.

The rearrangement joins TRBV29-1 to TRBJ2-5; TRBD2 matches 11 bases. The CDR3 runs to 15 residues. V lost 6 bases and J lost 1; bases outside the gene matches: 7. Per germline, CDR1 SQVTM and CDR2 ANQGSEA. This CDR3 is CSVFGTSGFQETQYF. The DNA for the CDR3 is TGCAGCGTCTTCGGGACTAGCGGTTTCCAAGAGACCCAGTACTTC.

The gene calls are TRBV9 and TRBJ1-2, with D hard to call. Between the trimmed V and J ends, which lost 2 bases and 6 bases, there was a span of 11 bases. Germline CDR1 and CDR2: SGDLS and YYNGEE. The CDR3 has 13 residues. This CDR3 reads CASSVDHEDGYTF. The DNA of the CDR3 is TGTGCCAGCAGCGTCGACCATGAGGATGGCTACACCTTC.

The chain employs TRBV4-1 and TRBJ2-1; 9 nucleotides agree with TRBD2. V lost 6 bases and J lost 3; bases outside the gene matches: 9. This CDR3 is built from 16 residues. From germline, CDR1 is MGHRA and CDR2 YSYEKL. The CDR3 sequence: CASSPSGLADYNEQFF. CDR3 nucleotide sequence: TGCGCCAGCAGTCCATCGGGACTAGCAGACTACAATGAGCAGTTCTTC.

This clone was recorded once. The rearrangement links TRBV19 to TRBJ2-1; 7 bases line up with TRBD1. The germline V gene has CDR1 LNHDA and CDR2 SQIVND (reference sequence). V shed 3 bases and J 12 bases; nucleotides not matched to a gene: 17. This CDR3 has 16 residues. The CDR3 bases are TGTGCCAGTAGTATTGAAGGAGACAGGGCCATGAGGGGGCAGTTCTTC. Translating it yields CASSIEGDRAMRGQFF.

The chain carries TRBV6-6 and TRBJ2-6; no definite D call. Germline assignment: CDR1 MNHNY and CDR2 SVGAGI (reference sequence). V was clipped by 11 bases and J by 0 bases, with 8 bases between them. This CDR3 has 13 amino acids. The CDR3 bases are TGTGCCTTGAAGGTCTCTGGGGCCAACGTCCTGACTTTC. Amino acids: CALKVSGANVLTF.

The chain's CDR3 is CASSLATGYYEQYF. In DNA, the CDR3 is TGTGCCAGCAGCTTAGCGACCGGGTACTACGAGCAGTACTTC. This chain uses TRBV7-9 with TRBJ2-7; D call uncertain. Germline loops: CDR1 SEHNR, CDR2 FQNEAQ (reference sequence). This CDR3 is 14 amino acids long. V lost 0 bases and J 3 bases, leaving 9 bases between the germline ends.

The rearrangement joins TRBV4-1 to TRBJ1-2, with D unclear. Germline V gene sequence: CDR1 MGHRA, CDR2 YSYEKL. This CDR3 region has 16 residues. V was clipped by 4 bases and J by 4 bases, with 19 bases between them. For the CDR3, the DNA is TGCGCCAGCAGCCCGGAGGGCGGCGCCGATCTCTATGGCTACACCTTC. Translated: CASSPEGGADLYGYTF.

The chain has TRBV27 and TRBJ1-1, with D perhaps TRBD1 (6 bases). Germline assignment: CDR1 MNHEY and CDR2 SMNVEV (reference sequence). Trimming shortened V by 6 bases and J by 5 bases, and 16 bases separated the two germline ends. This CDR3 region has 14 residues. In DNA, the CDR3 is TGTGCCAGCAGCCCGACAGGAGTAAGTACTGAAGCTTTCTTT. This sequence encodes CASSPTGVSTEAFF.

The rearrangement uses TRBV7-8 and TRBJ2-7; tentative D call: TRBD1 (5 bases). Germline lookup yields CDR1 SGHVS and CDR2 FQNEAQ. This CDR3 region has 15 residues. The V end was cut by 7 bases, the J end by 2 bases, with 18 bases between. The CDR3 reads CASTTLGGATYEQYF. The CDR3 DNA reads as TGTGCCAGCACCACTCTTGGTGGGGCCACCTACGAGCAGTACTTC.

V and J are TRBV15 and TRBJ2-3; 8 bases match TRBD1. Per the germline V gene, CDR1 is LNHNV and CDR2 is YYDKDF (reference sequence). The J segment lost 5 bases and the V segment lost 2 bases, leaving 6 bases of the junction unmatched. The CDR3 length is 15 residues. CDR3 in amino acids: CATSRSQGAGDTQYF. CDR3 in DNA: TGTGCCACCAGCAGATCTCAGGGGGCGGGAGATACGCAGTATTTT.

V usage is TRBV9 and J usage is TRBJ2-2; the match to TRBD1 covers 8 bases. This CDR3 is built from 17 residues. Germline-derived CDR1 and CDR2 are SGDLS and YYNGEE. V was pared by 3 bases and J by 3 bases, with 10 bases of the junction left unmatched. CDR3 sequence reads: CASSAPWTGIDTGELFF. The DNA of the CDR3 is TGTGCCAGCAGCGCCCCATGGACAGGGATTGACACCGGGGAGCTGTTTTTT.

The chain employs TRBV7-9 and TRBJ1-3; D ambiguous. Germline values: CDR1 SEHNR, CDR2 FQNEAQ (reference sequence). Between the trimmed V and J ends, which lost 5 bases and 0 bases, there was a span of 8 bases. CDR3 length: 14 amino acids. The CDR3 reads CASSPEGSGNTIYF. CDR3 DNA sequence: TGTGCCAGCAGCCCAGAGGGCTCTGGAAACACCATATATTTT.

This CDR3 is CASSLLSGQGHEQYF. The CDR3 DNA is TGTGCCAGCAGTTTATTATCCGGGCAAGGCCACGAGCAGTACTTC. The gene calls are TRBV27 and TRBJ2-7; D not resolved. V was shortened by 1 base and J by 5 bases, with 15 bases between the two germline ends. This CDR3 region has 15 residues. Germline loops: CDR1 MNHEY, CDR2 SMNVEV (reference sequence).

The chain carries TRBV28 and TRBJ2-2; D remains unclear. The CDR3 is made up of 12 amino acids. Trimming shortened V by 0 bases and J by 8 bases, and 4 bases separated the two germline ends. Per germline, CDR1 MDHEN and CDR2 SYDVKM. This CDR3 reads CASSLWGGELFF. CDR3 in DNA: TGTGCCAGCAGTTTATGGGGAGGGGAGCTGTTTTTT.